This entry lists 19 T cell receptor beta chains sequenced from one sample in a study of T cell responses to AZD1222 COVID-19 vaccine. This table comes from immunoSEQ multiplex PCR, and its TCRdb copy is limited to in-frame clones, with some not included. The repertoire has some 84,000 clones, around nine tenths of them found once; the top ten carry 9.5% to 13%. The sample consisted of peripheral blood, taken 28 days after the second AZD1222 dose. The receptors were gathered from an adult who received the AZD1222 COVID-19 vaccine.

This chain connects TRBV19 to TRBJ1-3; 7 nucleotides match TRBD1. In germline, CDR1 is LNHDA, CDR2 SQIVND (reference sequence). This CDR3 has 15 residues. V lost 7 bases to trimming and J lost 0 bases; unmatched junction nucleotides: 6. The CDR3 DNA is TGTGCCAGTACCGCGGGACAGATCTCTGGAAACACCATATATTTT. Protein: CASTAGQISGNTIYF.

J is TRBJ1-2 and V is TRBV15, with D unclear. CDR1 is LNHNV and CDR2 is YYDKDF in the germline V gene (reference sequence). The V end was cut by 1 base, the J end by 5 bases, with 14 bases between. The CDR3 totals 15 residues. The CDR3 loop is CATSRGGRVGYGYTF. Here the CDR3 DNA reads TGTGCCACCAGCAGAGGCGGTAGGGTTGGGTATGGCTACACCTTC.

The chain joins TRBV5-1 to TRBJ1-1; no clear D gene. V was trimmed by 6 bases and J by 0 bases, leaving 12 bases between them. CDR1 and CDR2 from the germline V gene are SGHRS and YFSETQ. The CDR3 is 14 amino acids. The CDR3 loop is CASKGDTMNTEAFF. CDR3 coding DNA: TGCGCCAGCAAAGGCGACACCATGAACACTGAAGCTTTCTTT.

The chain is built from TRBV28 and TRBJ2-1; D not certain. CDR1 is MDHEN and CDR2 is SYDVKM in the germline V gene. Trimming removed 6 bases at V and 7 bases at J, with 16 bases between. CDR3 size: 14 residues. CDR3 sequence (DNA): TGTGCCAGCAGATCCTTGGGGTCGGTAAATGAGCAGTTCTTC. Its protein product is CASRSLGSVNEQFF.

The chain has TRBV6-2 or TRBV6-3 and TRBJ1-5; D unresolved. Trimming removed 2 bases at V and 7 bases at J, with 15 bases between. The CDR3 covers 15 residues. The germline gives CDR1 MNHEY, CDR2 SVGEGT. CDR3 in amino acids: CASSYVPIEGQPQHF. The CDR3 nucleotides read TGTGCCAGCAGTTACGTCCCGATCGAAGGACAGCCCCAGCATTTT.

J is TRBJ1-2 and V is TRBV5-6; possible D gene TRBD1, 6 bases. The germline CDR1 and CDR2 sequences are SGHDT and YYEEEE. V lost 0 bases and J lost 9, with 9 bases in between. The CDR3 is 12 residues long. As DNA, the CDR3 is TGTGCCAGCAGCTTGGGGAGGGACAGCTACACCTTC. Protein product: CASSLGRDSYTF. Full variable domain (outside the CDR3, taken from reference TRBV5-6 and TRBJ1-2): DAGVTQSPTHLIKTRGQQVTLRCSPKSGHDTVSWYQQALGQGPQFIFQYYEEEERQRGNFPDRFSGHQFPNYSSELNVNALLLGDSALYLCASSLGRDSYTFGSGTRLTVV.

The rearrangement uses TRBV19 and TRBJ2-7; no clear D gene. Germline CDR1 and CDR2: LNHDA and SQIVND (reference sequence). Trimming removed 5 bases at V and 3 bases at J, with 8 bases between. The CDR3 spans 12 residues. The CDR3 protein is CASSDTDYEQYF. For the CDR3, the DNA is TGTGCCAGTAGTGACACAGACTACGAGCAGTACTTC.

The CDR3 nucleotides read TGTGCACGGGGGGAAAAGGGGGAGCTGTTTTTT. Translation gives CARGEKGELFF. J is TRBJ2-2 and V is TRBV5-4; TRBD2 agrees at 7 bases. Germline CDR1 and CDR2: SGHNT and YYREEE (reference sequence). This CDR3 region has 11 residues. The variable domain in full, completed from reference TRBV5-4 and TRBJ2-2, reads ETGVTQSPTHLIKTRGQQVTLRCSSQSGHNTVSWYQQALGQGPQFIFQYYREEENGRGNFPPRFSGLQFPNYSSELNVNALELDDSALYLCARGEKGELFFGEGSRLTVL.

V gene TRBV7-3 combines with J gene TRBJ2-5; no reliable D call. Germline CDR1 is SGHTA and CDR2 is FQGTGA. This CDR3 region has 13 residues. V was shortened by 5 bases and J by 5 bases, with 12 bases between the two germline ends. DNA for the CDR3: TGTGCCAGCAGCCCTAAGGGTGGGGAGACCCAGTACTTC. This encodes CASSPKGGETQYF.

The chain is built from TRBV5-5 and TRBJ2-5, with D possibly being TRBD2 (6 bases). V lost 3 bases and J 4 bases, leaving 13 bases between the germline ends. The CDR3 runs 14 residues. From germline, CDR1 is SGHKS and CDR2 YYEKEE (reference sequence). The CDR3: CASSSVWGVETQYF. The CDR3 DNA follows: TGTGCCAGCAGCTCGGTCTGGGGGGTAGAGACCCAGTACTTC.

The J gene is TRBJ1-1, the V gene TRBV7-9; a weak D match, TRBD1 (6 bases). The germline V gene has CDR1 SEHNR and CDR2 FQNEAQ (reference sequence). V gave up 0 bases and J gave up 2 bases, with 13 bases separating them. The CDR3 runs to 16 residues. CDR3 DNA sequence: TGTGCCAGCAGCTTAGCGCTGGGGGCCCCCAACACTGAAGCTTTCTTT. This translates into CASSLALGAPNTEAFF. Combining the CDR3 with reference TRBV7-9 and TRBJ1-1 gives the whole variable domain DTGVSQNPRHKITKRGQNVTFRCDPISEHNRLYWYRQTLGQGPEFLTYFQNEAQLEKSRLLSDRFSAERPKGSFSTLEIQRTEQGDSAMYLCASSLALGAPNTEAFFGQGTRLTVV.

The chain links TRBV6-5 to TRBJ2-5; D call uncertain. V was trimmed by 5 bases and J by 5 bases, leaving 9 bases between them. Germline lookup yields CDR1 MNHEY and CDR2 SVGAGI. CDR3 size: 12 residues. As DNA, the CDR3 is TGTGCCAGCAGTCAGAATGGTGAGACCCAGTACTTC. It encodes CASSQNGETQYF.

V usage is TRBV6-5 and J usage is TRBJ2-7, with TRBD2 matching over 8 bases. The CDR3 is made up of 15 amino acids. Per germline, CDR1 MNHEY and CDR2 SVGAGI. J was trimmed by 3 bases and V by 2 bases; bases with no gene match: 6. The CDR3 DNA reads as TGTGCCAGCAGTTACGTAGCGGGACTTAGCTACGAGCAGTACTTC. Amino acid sequence: CASSYVAGLSYEQYF.

V and J are TRBV5-1 and TRBJ2-7, with unresolved D. The germline CDR1 and CDR2 sequences are SGHRS and YFSETQ. The CDR3 totals 13 residues. The germline V and J ends were trimmed by 3 bases and 6 bases, with 13 bases remaining between them. The CDR3 spells CASSYPDTGEQYF. DNA of the CDR3: TGCGCCAGCAGCTACCCAGATACTGGCGAGCAGTACTTC. Filled out from reference TRBV5-1 and TRBJ2-7, the complete variable domain reads KAGVTQTPRYLIKTRGQQVTLSCSPISGHRSVSWYQQTPGQGLQFLFEYFSETQRNKGNFPGRFSGRQFSNSRSEMNVSTLELGDSALYLCASSYPDTGEQYFGPGTRLTVT.

The gene calls are TRBV3-1 (or the pseudogene TRBV3-2) and TRBJ1-1; D remains ambiguous. Deletions cut 4 bases from V and 1 base from J, with 7 bases between. The CDR3 covers 13 residues. In germline, CDR1 is LGHDT, CDR2 YNNKEL (reference sequence). CDR3 amino acids: CASSPQGNTEAFF. CDR3 nucleotide sequence: TGTGCCAGCAGCCCACAAGGGAACACTGAAGCTTTCTTT.

The V gene is TRBV5-8, the J gene TRBJ2-7, with D hard to call. Trimming pared 0 bases from V and 1 base from J, leaving 5 bases between. This CDR3 is 13 amino acids long. In germline, CDR1 is SGHTS, CDR2 YDEGEE. CDR3 DNA: TGTGCCAGCAGCTTGGGACAATCCTACGAGCAGTACTTC. It codes for CASSLGQSYEQYF.

For the CDR3, the DNA is TGCGCCAGCAGCTTGGCGCCAGGGGGCTTCAATGAGCAGTTCTTC. Amino acids: CASSLAPGGFNEQFF. J is TRBJ2-1 and V is TRBV5-1; TRBD1 matches 8 bases. This CDR3 contains 15 residues. The junction had 5 bases not matched to a gene; V was cut back by 0 bases and J by 6 bases. The germline CDR1 and CDR2 sequences are SGHRS and YFSETQ.

A remark on this clone: The sample carries other DNA sequences with the same CDR3. The chain combines TRBV7-2 with TRBJ2-7, with D unresolved. With 1 base removed from V and 1 base from J, the gap between germline ends came to 5 bases. Germline CDR1 and CDR2: SGHTA and FQGNSA. This CDR3 has 13 residues. The chain's CDR3 is CASSLGRSYEQYF. The DNA for the CDR3 is TGTGCCAGCAGCTTAGGACGGTCCTACGAGCAGTACTTC.

The V call is TRBV18, the J call TRBJ1-2; no definite D call. Germline V gene lookup returns CDR1 KGHSH and CDR2 LQKENI. The V end was cut by 4 bases, the J end by 0 bases, with 15 bases between. The CDR3 is 16 amino acids. The CDR3 region is CASSQSSPGTNYGYTF. For the CDR3, the DNA is TGTGCCAGCTCACAATCAAGTCCGGGGACTAACTATGGCTACACCTTC.